This T cell receptor beta chain emerged from a study of blood T cell repertoires in COVID-19. Study background: Acute and convalescent COVID-19 samples came from the United States, Italy and Spain. The analysed material was cDNA or gDNA that came from T cells, B-cell-depleted T cells, or PBMCs.

Original processing methods: Researchers report that nucleated cell counts were estimated from reference gene primer amplification. Sequenced by immunoSEQ multiplex PCR; TCRdb stores in-frame clones only, minus some. For V, J and clone size, that table is used; D and trimming come from the DNA. Found here are over 200,000 clones, roughly 87% of them singletons; the top ten hold under 2.5%. The specimen was peripheral blood. The sequence was obtained from a man aged 40-49 years with active or convalescent COVID-19.

CDR3 amino acids: CTSSRLAGSTDTQYF. CDR3 sequence (DNA): TGCACCAGCAGCCGGCTAGCGGGGAGCACAGATACGCAGTATTTT. The chain joins TRBV1 to TRBJ2-3; the tabulated D call, TRBD2, remains unverified against the DNA. TRBV1 is a pseudogene locus. The CDR3 totals 15 residues.